The clone carrying this TCR beta chain was picked up many times. The junction shows a germline mismatch at one end, possibly a read error. Germline V gene data show CDR1 as SGHKS and CDR2 as YYEKEE (reference sequence). This CDR3 comprises 14 residues. The sample is drawn from a study of neurological immune-mediated disorders. TCRdb re-analysed the 5' RACE reads in MiXCR, keeping a single row per CDR3 protein. In the table there are 40,000 to 60,000 distinct CDR3 sequences, over 3% of which are singletons. This receptor was identified in a man aged 40-49 years with multiple sclerosis. The V call is TRBV5-5, the J call TRBJ1-6, with D uncertain. Sequenced sample: PBMCs. The CDR3 is CASSPVRENSPLNF. The CDR3 DNA is TGTGCCAGCAGCCCTGTCAGAGAGAATTCACCCCTCAACTTT.